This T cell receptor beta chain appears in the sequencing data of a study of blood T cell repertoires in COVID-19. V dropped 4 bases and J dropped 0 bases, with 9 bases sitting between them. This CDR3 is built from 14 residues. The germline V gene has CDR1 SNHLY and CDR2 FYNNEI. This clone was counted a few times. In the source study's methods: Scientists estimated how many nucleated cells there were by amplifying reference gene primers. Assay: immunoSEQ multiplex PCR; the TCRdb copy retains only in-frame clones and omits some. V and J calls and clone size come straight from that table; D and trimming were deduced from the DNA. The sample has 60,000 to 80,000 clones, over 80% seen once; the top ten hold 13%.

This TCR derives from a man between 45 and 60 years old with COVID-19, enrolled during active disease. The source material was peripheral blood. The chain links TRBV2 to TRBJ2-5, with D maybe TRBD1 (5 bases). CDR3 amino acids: CASSGDRNQETQYF. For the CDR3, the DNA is TGTGCCAGCAGTGGCGACAGAAACCAAGAGACCCAGTACTTC.